The rows below give T cell receptor beta chains drawn from one sample of a study of CD8 T cells in Susac syndrome. TCRdb reprocessed the immunoSEQ multiplex PCR reads via MiXCR and lists one record per CDR3 protein. The table has 160,000 or so distinct CDR3 sequences, roughly 94% seen once; the top ten hold about 0.1%. The specimen was CD4+ T cells from PBMCs. These receptors all stem from a human donor with multiple sclerosis. CDR3s include the opening cysteine and the closing phenylalanine or tryptophan. The D gene is left open where the match is weak. Only part of the rows carry a size: once, few, many, or a class if the clone is expanded.

d_gene: NA; j_gene: TRBJ1-1; abundance: NA; v_gene: TRBV4-3; CDR3aa: CASSQGGEDTEAFF; CDR3nt: TGCGCCAGCAGCCAAGGGGGGGAGGACACTGAAGCTTTCTTT
d_gene: NA; j_gene: TRBJ2-5; abundance: NA; v_gene: TRBV6-6; CDR3aa: CASSYAVIGETQYF; CDR3nt: TGTGCCAGCAGTTACGCGGTAATAGGGGAGACCCAGTACTTC
d_gene: NA; j_gene: TRBJ2-3; abundance: NA; v_gene: TRBV20-1; CDR3aa: CTLVGRRVTDTQYF; CDR3nt: TGTACGTTGGTGGGGCGACGAGTCACAGATACGCAGTATTTT
d_gene: NA; j_gene: TRBJ2-2; abundance: NA; v_gene: TRBV24-1; CDR3aa: CATSDTRGSGKGGTGELFF; CDR3nt: TGTGCCACCAGTGATACCAGGGGCAGCGGGAAAGGTGGCACCGGGGAGCTGTTTTTT
d_gene: TRBD2; j_gene: TRBJ2-1; abundance: NA; v_gene: TRBV6-1; CDR3aa: CASSPLTTSGLDAYNEQFF; CDR3nt: TGTGCCAGCAGTCCCCTCACTACTAGCGGACTTGATGCCTACAATGAGCAGTTCTTC
d_gene: NA; j_gene: TRBJ1-1; abundance: NA; v_gene: TRBV4-1; CDR3aa: CASSQGFGETEAFF; CDR3nt: TGCGCCAGCAGCCAGGGCTTTGGGGAAACTGAAGCTTTCTTT
d_gene: NA; j_gene: TRBJ1-1; abundance: NA; v_gene: TRBV28; CDR3aa: CASSVSGAENTEAFF; CDR3nt: TGTGCCAGCAGTGTGTCAGGGGCCGAGAACACTGAAGCTTTCTTT
d_gene: NA; j_gene: TRBJ2-3; abundance: NA; v_gene: TRBV4-3; CDR3aa: CASSQDRLVSTDTQYF; CDR3nt: TGCGCCAGCAGCCAAGACCGACTAGTGAGCACAGATACGCAGTATTTT
d_gene: NA; j_gene: TRBJ2-5; abundance: NA; v_gene: TRBV2; CDR3aa: CASSEVGYQETQYF; CDR3nt: TGTGCCAGCAGTGAAGTCGGGTATCAAGAGACCCAGTACTTC
d_gene: NA; j_gene: TRBJ1-3; abundance: NA; v_gene: TRBV5-6; CDR3aa: CASSFRSGTISGNTIYF; CDR3nt: TGTGCCAGCAGCTTTCGTTCAGGGACCATCTCTGGAAACACCATATATTTT
d_gene: NA; j_gene: TRBJ2-7; abundance: NA; v_gene: TRBV18; CDR3aa: CASSPSVEQYF; CDR3nt: TGTGCCAGCTCACCTTCTGTCGAGCAGTACTTC
d_gene: TRBD1; j_gene: TRBJ2-2; abundance: NA; v_gene: TRBV11-3; CDR3aa: CASSRSTGRGTGELFF; CDR3nt: TGTGCCAGCAGCCGATCGACAGGGCGAGGCACCGGGGAGCTGTTTTTT
d_gene: TRBD1; j_gene: TRBJ2-7; abundance: once; v_gene: TRBV12-3/TRBV12-4; CDR3aa: CASSRLQGAINEQYF; CDR3nt: TGTGCCAGCAGTCGCCTACAGGGGGCGATCAACGAGCAGTACTTC
d_gene: TRBD1; j_gene: TRBJ2-2; abundance: NA; v_gene: TRBV20-1; CDR3aa: CSARGQGVANTGELFF; CDR3nt: TGCAGTGCTAGAGGTCAGGGGGTCGCGAACACCGGGGAGCTGTTTTTT
d_gene: NA; j_gene: TRBJ2-7; abundance: NA; v_gene: TRBV20-1; CDR3aa: CSAGDGYEQYF; CDR3nt: TGCAGTGCTGGGGACGGCTACGAGCAGTACTTC
d_gene: NA; j_gene: TRBJ2-7; abundance: once; v_gene: TRBV20-1; CDR3aa: CSAPDPGSSYEQYF; CDR3nt: TGCAGTGCTCCCGATCCCGGCAGCTCCTACGAGCAGTACTTC
d_gene: NA; j_gene: TRBJ1-4; abundance: once; v_gene: TRBV7-2; CDR3aa: CASSLRTLGEGEKLFF; CDR3nt: TGTGCCAGCAGCTTAAGGACACTTGGGGAGGGTGAAAAACTGTTTTTT
d_gene: NA; j_gene: TRBJ2-7; abundance: once; v_gene: TRBV12-3/TRBV12-4; CDR3aa: CASSTGVYEQYF; CDR3nt: TGTGCCAGCAGTACGGGCGTGTACGAGCAGTACTTC
d_gene: NA; j_gene: TRBJ2-1; abundance: NA; v_gene: TRBV15; CDR3aa: CATSRGETYNEQFF; CDR3nt: TGTGCCACCAGCAGAGGGGAAACCTACAATGAGCAGTTCTTC
d_gene: TRBD1; j_gene: TRBJ1-1; abundance: NA; v_gene: TRBV7-3; CDR3aa: CASSSGQGATEAFF; CDR3nt: TGTGCCAGCAGCTCGGGACAGGGGGCAACTGAAGCTTTCTTT
d_gene: NA; j_gene: TRBJ1-1; abundance: NA; v_gene: TRBV12-3/TRBV12-4; CDR3aa: CASSLWGMNTEAFF; CDR3nt: TGTGCCAGCAGTTTATGGGGAATGAACACTGAAGCTTTCTTT
d_gene: NA; j_gene: TRBJ1-5; abundance: NA; v_gene: TRBV19; CDR3aa: CASSGVAYSNQPQHF; CDR3nt: TGTGCCAGTAGTGGGGTCGCGTATAGCAATCAGCCCCAGCATTTT
d_gene: NA; j_gene: TRBJ2-1; abundance: NA; v_gene: TRBV11-3; CDR3aa: CASSEQGYEQFF; CDR3nt: TGTGCCAGCAGCGAGCAGGGTTATGAGCAGTTCTTC
d_gene: NA; j_gene: TRBJ1-2; abundance: NA; v_gene: TRBV3-1; CDR3aa: CASSQVGGLGGSYGYTF; CDR3nt: TGTGCCAGCAGCCAAGTAGGGGGGTTGGGTGGGTCCTATGGCTACACCTTC
d_gene: NA; j_gene: TRBJ2-1; abundance: NA; v_gene: TRBV10-2; CDR3aa: CASIAASWDNEQFF; CDR3nt: TGCGCCAGCATCGCGGCCTCCTGGGACAATGAGCAGTTCTTC
d_gene: NA; j_gene: TRBJ2-5; abundance: NA; v_gene: TRBV20-1; CDR3aa: CSARSGPRDQYF; CDR3nt: TGCAGTGCTCGTAGCGGACCCAGGGACCAGTACTTC
d_gene: NA; j_gene: TRBJ2-2; abundance: NA; v_gene: TRBV5-1; CDR3aa: CASSSEGNGELFF; CDR3nt: TGCGCCAGCAGCTCCGAGGGGAACGGGGAGCTGTTTTTT
d_gene: NA; j_gene: TRBJ2-1; abundance: NA; v_gene: TRBV10-3; CDR3aa: CAINPSTGYYNEQFF; CDR3nt: TGTGCCATCAACCCGTCGACAGGATACTACAATGAGCAGTTCTTC
d_gene: NA; j_gene: TRBJ1-3; abundance: NA; v_gene: TRBV20-1; CDR3aa: CGGSFGNTIYF; CDR3nt: TGTGGGGGGAGCTTTGGAAACACCATATATTTT
d_gene: TRBD1; j_gene: TRBJ2-2; abundance: NA; v_gene: TRBV19; CDR3aa: CASSTAPGQGTTGELFF; CDR3nt: TGTGCCAGTAGTACGGCTCCGGGACAGGGCACCACCGGGGAGCTGTTTTTT